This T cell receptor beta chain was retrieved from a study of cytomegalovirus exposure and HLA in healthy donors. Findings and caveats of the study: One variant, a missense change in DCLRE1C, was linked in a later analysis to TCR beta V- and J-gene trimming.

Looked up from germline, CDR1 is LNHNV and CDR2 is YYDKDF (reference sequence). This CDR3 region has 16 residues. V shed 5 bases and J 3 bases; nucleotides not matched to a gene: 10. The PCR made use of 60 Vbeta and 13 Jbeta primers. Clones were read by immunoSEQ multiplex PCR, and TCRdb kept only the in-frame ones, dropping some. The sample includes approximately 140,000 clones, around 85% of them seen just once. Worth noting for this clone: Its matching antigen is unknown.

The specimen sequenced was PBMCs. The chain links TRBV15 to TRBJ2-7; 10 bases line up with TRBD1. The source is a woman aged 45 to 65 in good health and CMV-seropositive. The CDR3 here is CATSVSRTGGLYEQYF. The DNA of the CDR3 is TGTGCCACCAGCGTGAGCAGGACAGGGGGTCTCTACGAGCAGTACTTC.